This T cell receptor beta chain derives from a study of blood T cell repertoires in COVID-19. Assay: immunoSEQ multiplex PCR; the TCRdb copy retains only in-frame clones and omits some. Of 250,000 to 350,000 clones in the sample, about 89% were seen once. V lost 0 bases to trimming and J lost 4 bases, with 7 bases between them. The CDR3 extends over 13 amino acids. Germline V CDR1 and CDR2: SGHNT, YENEEA. This chain links TRBV11-3 with TRBJ2-7; D perhaps matches TRBD2 (6 bases). Sequencing was done on a sample of peripheral blood. The receptor's source is a woman in her forties who had recovered from COVID-19. CDR3 sequence (DNA): TGTGCCAGCAGCTTAGACGGGAGTTACGAGCAGTACTTC. It codes for CASSLDGSYEQYF.